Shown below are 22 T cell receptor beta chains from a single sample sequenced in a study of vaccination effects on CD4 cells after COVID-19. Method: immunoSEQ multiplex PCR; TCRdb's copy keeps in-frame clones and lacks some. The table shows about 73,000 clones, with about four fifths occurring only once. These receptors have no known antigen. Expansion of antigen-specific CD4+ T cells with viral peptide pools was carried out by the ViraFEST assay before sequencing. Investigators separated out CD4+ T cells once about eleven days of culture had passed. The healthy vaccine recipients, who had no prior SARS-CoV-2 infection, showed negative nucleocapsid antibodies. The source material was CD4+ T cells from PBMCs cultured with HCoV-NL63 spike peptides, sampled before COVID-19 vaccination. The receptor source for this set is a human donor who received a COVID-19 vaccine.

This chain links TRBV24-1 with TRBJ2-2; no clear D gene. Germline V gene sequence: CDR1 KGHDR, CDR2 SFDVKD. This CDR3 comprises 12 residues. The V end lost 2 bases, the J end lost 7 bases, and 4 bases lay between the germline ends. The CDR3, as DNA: TGTGCCACCAGTGATTGGGGCGGGGAGCTGTTTTTT. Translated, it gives CATSDWGGELFF.

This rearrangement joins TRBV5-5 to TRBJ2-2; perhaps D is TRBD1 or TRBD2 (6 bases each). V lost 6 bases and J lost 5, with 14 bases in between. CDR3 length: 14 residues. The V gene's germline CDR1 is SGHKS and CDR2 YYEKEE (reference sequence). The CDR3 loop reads CASNGGLTTGELFF. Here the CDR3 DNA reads TGTGCCAGCAATGGGGGGCTAACTACCGGGGAGCTGTTTTTT.

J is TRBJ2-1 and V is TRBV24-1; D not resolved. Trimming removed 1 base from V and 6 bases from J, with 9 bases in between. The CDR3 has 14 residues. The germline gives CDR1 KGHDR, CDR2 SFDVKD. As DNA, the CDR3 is TGTGCCACCAGTGATTTTAGAAGGTCCAATGAGCAGTTCTTC. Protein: CATSDFRRSNEQFF.

The CDR3 region has the DNA TGTGCCAGCAGCCTTCCGGGACAGGGAGGGGCTGGAAGTGAGCAGTTCTTC. Translated, it gives CASSLPGQGGAGSEQFF. V usage is TRBV3-1 (or the pseudogene TRBV3-2) and J usage is TRBJ2-1, with 9 bases fitting TRBD1. The length of the CDR3 is 17 residues. Germline V CDR1 and CDR2: LGHDT, YNNKEL (reference sequence). The trim removed 4 bases at V and 9 bases at J, leaving 16 bases unmatched.

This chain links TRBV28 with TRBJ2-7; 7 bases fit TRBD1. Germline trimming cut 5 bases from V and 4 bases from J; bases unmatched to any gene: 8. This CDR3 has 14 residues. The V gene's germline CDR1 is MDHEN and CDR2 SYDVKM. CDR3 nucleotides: TGTGCCAGCAGTGCTCCGGGACAGTATTACGAGCAGTACGTC. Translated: CASSAPGQYYEQYV.

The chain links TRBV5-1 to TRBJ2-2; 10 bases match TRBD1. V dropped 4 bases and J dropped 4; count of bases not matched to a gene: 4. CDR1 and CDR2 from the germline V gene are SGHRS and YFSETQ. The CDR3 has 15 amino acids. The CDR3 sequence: CASSQGQGTTGELFF. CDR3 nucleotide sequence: TGCGCCAGCAGCCAGGGACAGGGGACCACCGGGGAGCTGTTTTTT.

The CDR3 spells CASSRYRGPGGELFF. In DNA, the CDR3 is TGTGCCAGCAGCCGTTACAGGGGGCCGGGCGGGGAGCTGTTTTTT. The chain is built from TRBV7-7 and TRBJ2-2; 9 positions match TRBD1. The CDR3 is made up of 15 amino acids. Trimming cost V 5 bases and J 7 bases; bases outside gene matches: 8. The V gene's germline CDR1 is SSHAT and CDR2 FNYEAQ (reference sequence).

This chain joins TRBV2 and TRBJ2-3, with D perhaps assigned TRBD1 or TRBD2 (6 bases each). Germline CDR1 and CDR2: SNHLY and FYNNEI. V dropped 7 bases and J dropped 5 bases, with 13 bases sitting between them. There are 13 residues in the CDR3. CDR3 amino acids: CASNRGALDTQYF. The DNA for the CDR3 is TGTGCCAGCAATAGGGGGGCCTTAGATACGCAGTATTTT. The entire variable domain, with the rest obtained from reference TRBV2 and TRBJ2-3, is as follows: EPEVTQTPSHQVTQMGQEVILRCVPISNHLYFYWYRQILGQKVEFLVSFYNNEISEKSEIFDDQFSVERPDGSNFTLKIRSTKLEDSAMYFCASNRGALDTQYFGPGTRLTVL.

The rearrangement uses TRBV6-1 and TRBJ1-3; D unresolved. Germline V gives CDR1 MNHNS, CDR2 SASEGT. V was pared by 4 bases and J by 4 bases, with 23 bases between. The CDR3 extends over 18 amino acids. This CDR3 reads CASSAAHSSGRVGNTIYF. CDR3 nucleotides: TGTGCCAGCAGTGCAGCACACAGTTCAGGCCGGGTAGGAAACACCATATATTTT.

Written as DNA, the CDR3 is TGCGCCAGCAGCCAAGGGGCGGGGGGGATTAACTATGGCTACACCTTC. The encoded protein is CASSQGAGGINYGYTF. The rearrangement joins TRBV4-3 to TRBJ1-2; tentatively, D is TRBD1 (5 bases). V was pared by 1 base and J by 1 base, with 13 bases between. CDR1 and CDR2 from the germline V gene are LGHNA and YSLEER. This CDR3 comprises 16 residues.

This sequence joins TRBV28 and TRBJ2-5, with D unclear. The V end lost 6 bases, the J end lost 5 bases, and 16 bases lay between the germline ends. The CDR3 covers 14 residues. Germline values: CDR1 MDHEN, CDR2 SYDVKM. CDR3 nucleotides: TGTGCCAGCAGCTCACCCTGGGGAAGGGAGACCCAGTACTTC. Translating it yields CASSSPWGRETQYF.

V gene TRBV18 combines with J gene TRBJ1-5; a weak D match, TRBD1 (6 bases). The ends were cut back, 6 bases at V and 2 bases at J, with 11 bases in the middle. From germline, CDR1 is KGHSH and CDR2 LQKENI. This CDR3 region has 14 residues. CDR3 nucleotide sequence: TGTGCCAGCTCCCCGGACAGCGGCAATCAGCCCCAGCATTTT. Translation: CASSPDSGNQPQHF.

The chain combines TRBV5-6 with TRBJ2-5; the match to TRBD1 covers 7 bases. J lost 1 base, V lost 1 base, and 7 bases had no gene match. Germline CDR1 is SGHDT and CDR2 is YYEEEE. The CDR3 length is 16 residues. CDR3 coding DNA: TGTGCCAGCAGCTTGTGGGCCAGGGGGAGCCAAGAGACCCAGTACTTC. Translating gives CASSLWARGSQETQYF.

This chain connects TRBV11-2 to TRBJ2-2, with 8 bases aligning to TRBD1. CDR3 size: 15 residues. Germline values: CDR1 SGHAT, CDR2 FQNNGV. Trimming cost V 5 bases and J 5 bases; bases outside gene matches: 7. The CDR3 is CASSPGQGWTGELFF. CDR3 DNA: TGTGCCAGCAGCCCAGGACAGGGATGGACCGGGGAGCTGTTTTTT.

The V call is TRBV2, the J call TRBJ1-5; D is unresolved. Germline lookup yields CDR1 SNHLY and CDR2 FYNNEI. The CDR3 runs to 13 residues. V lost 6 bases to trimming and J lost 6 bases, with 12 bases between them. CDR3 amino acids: CASSILEGQPQHF. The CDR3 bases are TGTGCCAGCAGCATCCTAGAGGGTCAGCCCCAGCATTTT. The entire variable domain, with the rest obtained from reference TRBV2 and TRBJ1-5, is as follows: EPEVTQTPSHQVTQMGQEVILRCVPISNHLYFYWYRQILGQKVEFLVSFYNNEISEKSEIFDDQFSVERPDGSNFTLKIRSTKLEDSAMYFCASSILEGQPQHFGDGTRLSIL.

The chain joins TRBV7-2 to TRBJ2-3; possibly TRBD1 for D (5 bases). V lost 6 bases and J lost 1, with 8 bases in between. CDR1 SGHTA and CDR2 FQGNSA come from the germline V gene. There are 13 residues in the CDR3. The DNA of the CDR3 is TGTGCCAGCAGGCAGACAGGCACAGATACGCAGTATTTT. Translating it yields CASRQTGTDTQYF.

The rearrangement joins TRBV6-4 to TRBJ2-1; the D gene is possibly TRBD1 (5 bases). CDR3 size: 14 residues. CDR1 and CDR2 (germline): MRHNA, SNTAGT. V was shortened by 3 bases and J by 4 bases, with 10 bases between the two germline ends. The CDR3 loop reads CASSEGPNYNEQFF. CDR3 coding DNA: TGTGCCAGCAGTGAGGGGCCGAATTACAATGAGCAGTTCTTC.

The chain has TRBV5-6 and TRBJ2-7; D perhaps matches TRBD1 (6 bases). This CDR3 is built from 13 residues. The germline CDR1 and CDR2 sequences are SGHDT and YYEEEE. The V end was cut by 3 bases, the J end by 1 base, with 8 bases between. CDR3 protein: CASSSTGSYEQYV. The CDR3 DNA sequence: TGTGCCAGCAGCTCAACAGGGTCCTACGAGCAGTACGTC.

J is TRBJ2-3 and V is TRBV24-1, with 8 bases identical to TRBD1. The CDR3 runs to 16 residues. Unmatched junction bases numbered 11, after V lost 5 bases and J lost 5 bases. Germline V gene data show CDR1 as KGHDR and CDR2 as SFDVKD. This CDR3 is CATSVPGQGVGDTQYF. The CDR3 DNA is TGTGCCACCAGTGTCCCTGGACAGGGAGTTGGAGATACGCAGTATTTT.

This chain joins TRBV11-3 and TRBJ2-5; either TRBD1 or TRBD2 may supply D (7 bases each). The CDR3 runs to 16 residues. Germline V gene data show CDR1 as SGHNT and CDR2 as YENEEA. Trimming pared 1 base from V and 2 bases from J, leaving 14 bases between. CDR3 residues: CASSLGGGGQQETQYF. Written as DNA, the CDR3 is TGTGCCAGCAGCTTAGGTGGGGGGGGACAGCAAGAGACCCAGTACTTC.

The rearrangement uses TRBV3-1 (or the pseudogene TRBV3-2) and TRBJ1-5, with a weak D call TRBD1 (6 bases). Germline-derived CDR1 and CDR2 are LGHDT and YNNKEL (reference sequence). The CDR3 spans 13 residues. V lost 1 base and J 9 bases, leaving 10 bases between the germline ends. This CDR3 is CASSQGRGRPQHF. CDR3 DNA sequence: TGTGCCAGCAGCCAAGGCAGGGGCCGGCCCCAGCATTTT.

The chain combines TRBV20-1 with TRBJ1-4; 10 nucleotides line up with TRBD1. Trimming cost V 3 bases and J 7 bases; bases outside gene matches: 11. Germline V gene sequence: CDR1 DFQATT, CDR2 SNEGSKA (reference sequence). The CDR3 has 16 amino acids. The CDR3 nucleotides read TGCAGTGCTAGTGGATACGACAGGGGGCAAAGTGAAAAACTGTTTTTT. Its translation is CSASGYDRGQSEKLFF.